Listed below are T cell receptor beta chains from one sample, sequenced in a study of PD-1 blockade in classical Hodgkin lymphoma. The table came from immunoSEQ multiplex PCR; TCRdb's copy has only in-frame clones and leaves some out. Among about 25,000 clones listed, 80% were seen once. The sequencing here drew on peripheral blood mononuclear cells (PBMCs), taken at baseline. All receptors come from a human donor with classical Hodgkin lymphoma. CDR3s include the opening cysteine and the closing phenylalanine or tryptophan. A D gene is named only where the DNA matches it firmly. Part of the rows lack a size; the others show once, few, many or a class for expanded clones.

d_gene: .; abundance: .; v_gene: TRBV2; j_gene: TRBJ2-7; CDR3nt: TGTGCCAGCAGTGAAGCCTACGAGCAGTACTTC; CDR3aa: CASSEAYEQYF
d_gene: .; abundance: .; v_gene: TRBV6-6; j_gene: TRBJ1-4; CDR3nt: TGTGCCAGCACCTGGCGGGGGTATGGTGAAAAACTGTTTTTT; CDR3aa: CASTWRGYGEKLFF
d_gene: TRBD1; abundance: medium-sized; v_gene: TRBV10-3; j_gene: TRBJ1-3; CDR3nt: TGTGCCACCTCGGACAGGGTCTCTGGAAACACCATATATTTT; CDR3aa: CATSDRVSGNTIYF
d_gene: .; abundance: .; v_gene: TRBV5-1; j_gene: TRBJ2-7; CDR3nt: TGCGCCAGCAGCTTGGGCAGACAGCACTCCTACGAGCAGTACTTC; CDR3aa: CASSLGRQHSYEQYF
d_gene: .; abundance: .; v_gene: TRBV28; j_gene: TRBJ2-7; CDR3nt: TGTGCCAGCAGCCCGGCTCCGGGGACAACGGGGGAGCAGTACTTC; CDR3aa: CASSPAPGTTGEQYF
d_gene: .; abundance: .; v_gene: TRBV7-9; j_gene: TRBJ2-1; CDR3nt: TGTGCCAGCAGCCACCAAAATGAGCAGTTCTTC; CDR3aa: CASSHQNEQFF
d_gene: .; abundance: few; v_gene: TRBV29-1; j_gene: TRBJ2-1; CDR3nt: TGCAGCGCCGGCATAAGCGAGCAGTTCTTC; CDR3aa: CSAGISEQFF
d_gene: .; abundance: .; v_gene: TRBV18; j_gene: TRBJ2-5; CDR3nt: TGTGCCAGCTCGCTGGAAGAGACCCAGTACTTC; CDR3aa: CASSLEETQYF
d_gene: TRBD1; abundance: .; v_gene: TRBV5-5; j_gene: TRBJ2-7; CDR3nt: TGTGCCAGCAGGCCCCCGGGACAGGCCTACGAGCAGTACTTC; CDR3aa: CASRPPGQAYEQYF
d_gene: .; abundance: .; v_gene: TRBV2; j_gene: TRBJ2-5; CDR3nt: TGTGCCAGCAGGCTGGAAACCCAAGAGACCCAGTACTTC; CDR3aa: CASRLETQETQYF
d_gene: TRBD1; abundance: .; v_gene: TRBV11-2; j_gene: TRBJ2-5; CDR3nt: TGTGCCAGCAGCCTCACAGGGGGGCGAGAGGAGACCCAGTACTTC; CDR3aa: CASSLTGGREETQYF
d_gene: .; abundance: .; v_gene: TRBV5-1; j_gene: TRBJ1-4; CDR3nt: TGCGCCAGCAGCTTGATCCAAGCAGGGCACAATGAAAAACTGTTTTTT; CDR3aa: CASSLIQAGHNEKLFF
d_gene: .; abundance: few; v_gene: TRBV4-1; j_gene: TRBJ1-5; CDR3nt: TGCGCCAGCAGCCAAACAGGGTGGAATCAGCCCCAGCATTTT; CDR3aa: CASSQTGWNQPQHF
d_gene: .; abundance: .; v_gene: TRBV6-1; j_gene: TRBJ1-5; CDR3nt: TGTGCCAGCAGCACCACGGACAGTGTTAATCAGCCCCAGCATTTT; CDR3aa: CASSTTDSVNQPQHF
d_gene: .; abundance: .; v_gene: TRBV27; j_gene: TRBJ2-7; CDR3nt: TGTGCCAGCAGTTTTTACCGAACCTACGAGCAGTACTTC; CDR3aa: CASSFYRTYEQYF
d_gene: .; abundance: .; v_gene: TRBV2; j_gene: TRBJ2-2; CDR3nt: TGTGCCAGCAGTGGTGGTACTACTCGGGGCGCCGGGGAGCTGTTTTTT; CDR3aa: CASSGGTTRGAGELFF
d_gene: .; abundance: .; v_gene: TRBV30; j_gene: TRBJ2-2; CDR3nt: TGTGCCTGGAGTTATACAGGGAGGTCGGGGACCGGGGAGCTGTTTTTT; CDR3aa: CAWSYTGRSGTGELFF
d_gene: .; abundance: .; v_gene: TRBV19; j_gene: TRBJ2-7; CDR3nt: TGTGCCAGTAGTATTAACGATTTATCCGAGCAGTACTTC; CDR3aa: CASSINDLSEQYF
d_gene: TRBD2; abundance: .; v_gene: TRBV6-5; j_gene: TRBJ2-7; CDR3nt: TGTGCCAGCAATAGCGGGACATCCTACGAGCAGTACTTC; CDR3aa: CASNSGTSYEQYF